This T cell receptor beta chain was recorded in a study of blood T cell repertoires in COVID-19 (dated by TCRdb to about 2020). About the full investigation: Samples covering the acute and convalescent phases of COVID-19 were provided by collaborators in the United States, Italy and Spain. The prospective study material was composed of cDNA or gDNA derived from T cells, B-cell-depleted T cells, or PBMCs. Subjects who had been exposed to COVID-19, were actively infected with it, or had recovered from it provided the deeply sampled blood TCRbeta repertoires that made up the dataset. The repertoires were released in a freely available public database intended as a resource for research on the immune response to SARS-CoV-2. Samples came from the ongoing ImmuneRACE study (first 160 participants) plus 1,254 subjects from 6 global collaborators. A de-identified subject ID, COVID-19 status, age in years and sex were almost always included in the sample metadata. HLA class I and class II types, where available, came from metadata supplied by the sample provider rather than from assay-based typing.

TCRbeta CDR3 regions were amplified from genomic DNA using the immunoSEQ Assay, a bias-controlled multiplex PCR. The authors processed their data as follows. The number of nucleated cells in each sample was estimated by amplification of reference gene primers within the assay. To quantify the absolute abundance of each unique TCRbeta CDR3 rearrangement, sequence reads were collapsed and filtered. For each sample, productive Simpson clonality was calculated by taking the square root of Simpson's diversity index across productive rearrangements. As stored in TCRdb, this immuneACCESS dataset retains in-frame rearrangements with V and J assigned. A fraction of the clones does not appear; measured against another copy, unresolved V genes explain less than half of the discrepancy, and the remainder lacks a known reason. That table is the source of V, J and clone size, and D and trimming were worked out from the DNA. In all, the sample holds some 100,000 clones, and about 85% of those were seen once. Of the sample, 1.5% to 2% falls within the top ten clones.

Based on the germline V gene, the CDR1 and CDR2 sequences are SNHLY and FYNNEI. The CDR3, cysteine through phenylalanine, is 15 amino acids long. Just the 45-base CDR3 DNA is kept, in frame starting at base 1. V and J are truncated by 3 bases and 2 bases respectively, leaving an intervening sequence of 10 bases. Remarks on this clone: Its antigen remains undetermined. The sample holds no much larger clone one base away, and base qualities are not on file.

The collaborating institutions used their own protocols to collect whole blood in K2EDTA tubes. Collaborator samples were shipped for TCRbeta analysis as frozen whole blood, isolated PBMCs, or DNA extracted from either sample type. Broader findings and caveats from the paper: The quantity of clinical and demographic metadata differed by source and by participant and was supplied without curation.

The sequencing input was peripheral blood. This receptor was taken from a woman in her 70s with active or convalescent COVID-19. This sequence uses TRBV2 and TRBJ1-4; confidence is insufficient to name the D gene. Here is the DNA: TGTGCCAGCAGTGATACCGGGAATACTAATGAAAAACTGTTTTTT. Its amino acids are CASSDTGNTNEKLFF.